This T cell receptor (beta chain) was documented in a study of human T cells and chemical hapten exposure (dated by TCRdb to about 2021). In the study overall: For sensitization, 2% DPC in acetone was applied to a 2 cm by 2 cm area of upper inner arm skin. Libraries were pooled for sequencing, and per-sample TCR yields varied mainly because of small differences in library volumes within the pool. About 27 alopecia patients gave blood for TCR sequencing at one to four time points (pre-sensitization, 2, 6 and 24 weeks). The study tracked peripheral blood TCR repertoire changes in vivo during primary and secondary sensitization to the hapten diphenylcyclopropenone (DPC) in alopecia patients. Patch testing was done on the upper back using Finn chambers containing 0.01% DPC, and results were scored after 6 days according to International Contact Dermatitis Research Group standards. Each blood RNA sample was used to sequence both TCR alpha and TCR beta chains. Most of the patients in the cohort were female, and the cohort covered alopecia areata with under or over 50% scalp involvement, alopecia totalis and alopecia universalis. Blood samples were taken from patients before sensitization (week 0) and then at 2, 6 and about 24 weeks after DPC sensitization. Throughout the roughly 25-week study period, patients were also given weekly therapeutic DPC doses on the scalp. The research as a whole found: Compared with pre-sensitization or healthy control sets, expanded TCRs formed significantly more large CDR3 similarity clusters, which is consistent with antigen-driven responses. Alopecia, a presumed autoimmune disease, was present in all patients, so the immune response of the patients might differ from that of healthy individuals. DPC sensitization did not change the number of TCRs with a frequency above 1 in 1000, and there was no evidence of changes in global repertoire structure. After repeated subsampling, changes were observed in the strength of the expansion versus patch-test correlation and in the threshold at which the correlation became significant. Patch test score was positively correlated with the number of PT1 expanded TCRs, with significance at thresholds 8, 16 and 32 but not at 4.

This clonotype was observed at least ten times. Its antigen specificity is not known. One base away there is no much larger clone; base qualities are not given. V sheds 7 bases and J sheds 3 bases, leaving 15 bases between their ends. The CDR3 runs 14 residues from the cysteine to the phenylalanine. The read is trimmed to its CDR3 DNA, 42 bases read in frame from base 1. Looking up the germline V gene yields CDR1 MNHEY and CDR2 SVGEGT. Libraries were built with RACE. Instrument on record: NextSeq 500. Library preparation attached unique molecular identifiers to individual cDNA molecules for quantitative, reproducible TCR counting. The published analysis was carried out like this. Samples had a median of roughly 98,000 TCRs, with a range from roughly 23,224 to 700,000. The Decombinator software suite was used to annotate the V, J and CDR3 of the TCR reads. For PS versus PT1 abundance plots, all samples were subsampled to the same number of TCRs (28,000). TCRs were defined as expanded if absent before sensitization and observed at least eight times at the 2-week time point. TCRdb trimmed public reads at Q25 via fastp, called clones via MiXCR and kept in-frame beta chains. For every CDR3 protein sequence, its rows merge into one entry that carries the most common genes and DNA. TCRdb, not the original authors, processed these V and J calls. This sample is represented by tens of thousands of distinct CDR3 sequences; 5% to 7% of them were singletons. The ten largest make up around 8.4% of the sample.

Taken with the paper, the label for time point translates to: patch test 1, 2 weeks after DPC sensitization. Sample treatment or condition, as interpreted from the label and publication: therapeutic diphenylcyclopropenone sensitization with weekly scalp DPC. Total RNA was isolated from unfractionated whole blood collected in Tempus Blood RNA tubes. At each patch-test visit, blood was drawn before the patch test was applied. Patients were eligible if aged 18 to 70, diagnosed with alopecia and judged suitable for DPC therapy, and pregnant patients were excluded. The sample here was whole blood, taken in connection with sensitization to the hapten diphenylcyclopropenone (DPC). The TCR comes from a young woman with alopecia areata. Some clones in this sample may be carry-over from other donors' samples. This receptor chain uses TRBV6-2 or TRBV6-3 and TRBJ1-1, with a weak D call of TRBD1 (5 bases match). The nucleotide sequence is TGTGCCAGCACCTCCCGTTTGGGGGACACTGAAGCTTTCTTT. This is translated as CASTSRLGDTEAFF.